Listed here are 3 T cell receptor beta chains from one sample, sequenced in a study of human CD4 T cells and Enterobacteriaceae. Memory CD4+ T cells were sorted as all CD4+ cells except CD45RA+CCR7+CD95- naive cells, over 98% pure. Sequenced by immunoSEQ multiplex PCR; TCRdb stores in-frame clones only, minus some. This table holds 25,000 to 30,000 clones, 80% to 90% found once. Sequenced input: memory CD4+ T cells from blood. All receptors derive from a human donor in good health.

This clone was recorded once. This chain connects TRBV4-2 to TRBJ2-3; a possible D gene is TRBD2 (6 bases). V was shortened by 4 bases and J by 1 base, with 12 bases between the two germline ends. The CDR3 spans 15 residues. CDR1 and CDR2 from the germline V gene are LGHNA and YNFKEQ. In DNA, the CDR3 is TGTGCCAGCAGCCCCCTGGAGGGACGCACAGATACGCAGTATTTT. This gives the protein CASSPLEGRTDTQYF.

The chain couples TRBV30 to TRBJ2-7; a weak D match, TRBD2 (6 bases). The germline V gene has CDR1 GTSNPN and CDR2 SVGIG (reference sequence). This CDR3 has 13 amino acids. The V and J ends lost 7 bases and 3 bases respectively, with 16 bases between them. CDR3 sequence: CASSLASGYEQYF. CDR3 coding DNA: TGTGCCTCCAGCCTAGCGAGCGGCTACGAGCAGTACTTC.

The V gene is TRBV27, the J gene TRBJ2-1; D is possibly TRBD2 (5 bases). V was cut by 4 bases and J by 4 bases, with 8 bases left in between. The CDR3 loop spans 13 amino acids. Germline assignment: CDR1 MNHEY and CDR2 SMNVEV (reference sequence). The CDR3 region has the DNA TGTGCCAGCAGTTGGGGAGATTACAATGAGCAGTTCTTC. Encoded protein: CASSWGDYNEQFF.